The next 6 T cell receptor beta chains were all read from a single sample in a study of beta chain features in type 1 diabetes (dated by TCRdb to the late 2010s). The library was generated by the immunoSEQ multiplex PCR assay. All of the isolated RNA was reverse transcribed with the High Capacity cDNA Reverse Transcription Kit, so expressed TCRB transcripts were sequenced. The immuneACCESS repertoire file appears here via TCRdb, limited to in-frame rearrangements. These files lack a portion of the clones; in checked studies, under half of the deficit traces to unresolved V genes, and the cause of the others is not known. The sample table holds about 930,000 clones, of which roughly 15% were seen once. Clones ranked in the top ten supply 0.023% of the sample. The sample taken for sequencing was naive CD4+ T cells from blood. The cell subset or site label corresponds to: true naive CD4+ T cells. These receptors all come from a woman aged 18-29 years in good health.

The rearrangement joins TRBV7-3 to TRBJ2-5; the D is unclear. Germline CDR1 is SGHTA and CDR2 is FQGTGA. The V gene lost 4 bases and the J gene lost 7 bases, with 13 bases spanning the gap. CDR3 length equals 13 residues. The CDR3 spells CASSSAPSGTQYF. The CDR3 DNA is TGTGCCAGCAGCTCGGCCCCATCAGGGACCCAGTACTTC.

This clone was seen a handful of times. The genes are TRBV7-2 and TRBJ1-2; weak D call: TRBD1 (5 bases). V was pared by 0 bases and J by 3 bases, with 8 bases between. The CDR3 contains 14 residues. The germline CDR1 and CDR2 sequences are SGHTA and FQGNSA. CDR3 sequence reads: CASSLASGDYGYTF. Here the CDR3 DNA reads TGTGCCAGCAGCTTAGCCTCGGGGGACTATGGCTACACCTTC.

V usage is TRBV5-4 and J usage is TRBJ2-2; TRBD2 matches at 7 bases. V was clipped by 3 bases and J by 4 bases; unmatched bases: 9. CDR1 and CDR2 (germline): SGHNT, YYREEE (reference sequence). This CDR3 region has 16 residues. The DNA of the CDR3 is TGTGCCAGCAGCTCCTGGCGGGGGAGGTCCACCGGGGAGCTGTTTTTT. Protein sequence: CASSSWRGRSTGELFF.

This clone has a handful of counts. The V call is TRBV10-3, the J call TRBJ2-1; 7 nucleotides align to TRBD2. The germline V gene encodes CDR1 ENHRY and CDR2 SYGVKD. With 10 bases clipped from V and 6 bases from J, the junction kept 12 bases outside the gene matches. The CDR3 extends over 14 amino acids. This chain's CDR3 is CASSRDYKSNEQFF. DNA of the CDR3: TGTGCCAGCAGCCGGGACTACAAAAGCAATGAGCAGTTCTTC.

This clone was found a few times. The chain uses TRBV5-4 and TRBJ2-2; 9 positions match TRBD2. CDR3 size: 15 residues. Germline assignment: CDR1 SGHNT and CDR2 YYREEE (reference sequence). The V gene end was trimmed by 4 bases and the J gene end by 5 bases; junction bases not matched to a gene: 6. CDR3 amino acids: CASSRSGSQTGELFF. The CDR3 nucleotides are TGTGCCAGCAGCCGTAGCGGGAGCCAGACCGGGGAGCTGTTTTTT.

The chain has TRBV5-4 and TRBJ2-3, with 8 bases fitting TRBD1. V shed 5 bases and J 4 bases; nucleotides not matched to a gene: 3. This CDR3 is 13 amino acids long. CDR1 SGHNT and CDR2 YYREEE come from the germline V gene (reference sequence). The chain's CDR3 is CASRATGADTQYF. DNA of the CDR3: TGTGCCAGCAGGGCGACAGGGGCAGATACGCAGTATTTT.